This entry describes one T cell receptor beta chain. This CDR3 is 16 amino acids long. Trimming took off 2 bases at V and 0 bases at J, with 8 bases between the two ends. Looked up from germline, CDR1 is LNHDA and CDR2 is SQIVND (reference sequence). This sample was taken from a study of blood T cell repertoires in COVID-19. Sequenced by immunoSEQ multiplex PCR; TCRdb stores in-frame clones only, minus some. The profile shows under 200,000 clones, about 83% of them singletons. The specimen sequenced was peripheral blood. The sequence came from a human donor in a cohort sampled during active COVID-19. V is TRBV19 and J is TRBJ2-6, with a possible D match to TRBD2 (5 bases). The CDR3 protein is CASSISGSSGANVLTF. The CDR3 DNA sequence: TGTGCCAGTAGTATATCTGGGAGCTCTGGGGCCAACGTCCTGACTTTC.